This passage covers 5 T cell receptor beta chains from one sample sequenced in a study of cytomegalovirus exposure and HLA in healthy donors. Assay used: immunoSEQ multiplex PCR; TCRdb lists only in-frame clones, some missing. The table has 95,000 to 120,000 clones, around 95% seen once. Sequencing input: PBMCs. Every receptor here comes from a woman aged 18 to 35 in good health and CMV-seronegative.

The rearrangement uses TRBV5-3 and TRBJ1-2; D might be TRBD1 (6 bases). TRBV5-3 is noted as an ORF with a role that remains uncertain. Trimming stripped 5 bases from V and 4 bases from J, with 12 bases between. This CDR3 region has 13 residues. The CDR3 nucleotides are TGTGCCAGAAGTTACAGGGTCCTCTATGGCTACACCTTC. Its translation: CARSYRVLYGYTF.

The DNA for the CDR3 is TGTGCCAGCTACGACAGCCGTAATGAAAAACTGTTTTTT. This codes for CASYDSRNEKLFF. This rearrangement joins TRBV28 to TRBJ1-4; a weak D match, TRBD1 (5 bases). The CDR3 runs to 13 residues. Germline CDR1 reads MDHEN; CDR2 reads SYDVKM. Trimming removed 8 bases from V and 4 bases from J, with 11 bases in between.

The chain has TRBV28 and TRBJ1-1; 7 bases map to TRBD1. Losses at the gene ends were 3 bases for V and 4 bases for J; bases not matched to a gene: 2. This CDR3 region has 13 residues. CDR1 and CDR2 from the germline V gene are MDHEN and SYDVKM. CDR3 coding DNA: TGTGCCAGCAGTTTTGACAGGGCCACTGAAGCTTTCTTT. Amino acids: CASSFDRATEAFF.

The rearrangement uses TRBV30 and TRBJ2-7, with D possibly being TRBD1 (6 bases). Germline V gives CDR1 GTSNPN, CDR2 SVGIG (reference sequence). The CDR3 runs to 13 residues. The V and J ends lost 1 base and 1 base respectively, with 8 bases between them. The DNA of the CDR3 is TGTGCCTGGAGTGGAGGGGGTTCCTACGAGCAGTACTTC. Its translation is CAWSGGGSYEQYF.

The V call is TRBV7-6, the J call TRBJ2-3, with D possibly being TRBD2 (6 bases). V lost 0 bases and J 2 bases, leaving 9 bases between the germline ends. Germline lookup yields CDR1 SGHVS and CDR2 FNYEAQ. The CDR3 spans 15 residues. The CDR3 loop reads CASSLAGGTTDTQYF. Written as DNA, the CDR3 is TGTGCCAGCAGCTTAGCCGGGGGTACCACAGATACGCAGTATTTT.